This T cell receptor (beta chain) was obtained from a study of cytomegalovirus exposure and HLA in healthy donors (dated by TCRdb to 2017 to 2019). Context from the whole study: An earlier analysis of approximately 590 of the donors reported more than 250 Gb of sequence data and some 120 million unique TCR beta sequences from roughly 180 million T cells. Roughly 300 gigabases of sequencing data and around 80 million unique TCR sequences made up an early release that covered approximately 650 HLA-typed donors. The genetic ancestry cluster associated with self-reported Caucasian donors included about 81% of the 300 to 450 genotyped donors. The study aimed to test whether cataloging public T cell receptors could reveal signatures of past pathogen exposure. Using immunosequencing, the study profiled T cell repertoires from 500 to 800 subjects and related those repertoires to cytomegalovirus serostatus. Along with the approximately 700-subject first cohort, a separate validation cohort of over 90 different subjects was used. High-throughput TCR immunosequencing, statistical association of individual TCRs with disease status, and machine learning were combined to predict cytomegalovirus infection status. A later analysis re-examined previously published TCR beta repertoires from around 670 donors and added high-resolution HLA genotyping to investigate patterns of TCR occurrence. The later analysis used no new phenotypic data to find candidate immune exposures, relying instead on TCR beta sequences and their occurrence across donors. An earlier analysis of 587 of the donors used high-throughput TCR beta sequencing to judge whether each TCR beta V gene segment behaved as functional or pseudogenic. Alongside the repertoire data, information on donor age, sex, ethnicity and CMV serostatus was compiled. In a later genetic analysis, genome-wide SNP genotypes for about 55% of the 666 donors were used, and that subset was treated as a discovery cohort. Every repertoire in the discovery cohort had been generated on one and the same sequencing platform. HLA typing included class I and class II loci at four-digit resolution. Typing coverage varied by locus: roughly 629-630 donors for A, B, C, DRB1 and DQB1; under 550 for DQA1; approximately 570 for DPA1; more than 450 for DPB1. A handful of DR-DQ haplotypes were handled as single units for association and clustering because linkage in the cohort was strong. Among a few hundred genotyped donors of the cohort, an average of about 240,000 unique TCR beta nucleotide sequences were sequenced per donor, approximately 20% of them non-productive. General findings and caveats noted by the study authors: Compared with the approximately 710-donor mean, donors in an Asian-associated ancestry cluster had fewer N-insertions in productive TCRs, according to a later genetic analysis. The authors suggested that the approach could potentially be extended to other disease states and immunological phenotypes. In a later analysis, TCR association rates were found to vary across HLA loci, with the most associated TCRs seen for DRB1 alleles and the fewest for HLA-C alleles. In a later genetic analysis, a missense DCLRE1C variant was associated with V-gene and J-gene trimming of TCR beta chains, and the association was replicated in an independent cohort. The classifier was reported to diagnose cytomegalovirus status with high specificity and sensitivity in both the original and validation cohorts. Compared with equally common non-associated chains, HLA-associated TCR beta chains in a later analysis were more clonally expanded and had lower generation probabilities. Three of the identified cytomegalovirus-associated TCR beta chains were confirmed in vitro to be specific for cytomegalovirus antigens. Strong co-occurrence of HLA alleles, especially DR and DQ, made assigning TCR associations to individual alleles difficult. The only immune exposure information available for the cohort was CMV serostatus. A cluster of highly shared sequence variants was judged likely to represent a technical artifact of the sequencing pipeline. In this cohort, only TCR beta chains were sequenced, and detectable features were limited by the absence of alpha or paired-chain data. The earlier analysis of approximately 590 of the donors excluded some 16 rarely observed V segments, including chromosome 9 orphons, because counts were too low. At a false discovery rate of 0.05, a later analysis linked around 15,000 TCR beta sequences to specific HLA alleles. The study listed 150 to 200 TCR beta chains as associated with cytomegalovirus. A later analysis reported that several top co-occurrence clusters appeared linked to parvovirus B19, influenza, CMV and Epstein-Barr virus. Correlated functional status among segregating V segments might reflect linkage disequilibrium, but an unknown experimental factor could not be ruled out. Most CMV-associated TCR beta chains appeared to be HLA-restricted in a later analysis, and the HLA associations seemed to be driven largely by CMV exposure. Presence/absence analyses assumed roughly uniform sequencing depth across donors, an assumption that may not hold. A further reported finding was that TCR beta sequences accurately predicted the HLA-A and HLA-B alleles for most subjects in the first cohort. The 87-base-pair reads could not distinguish some IMGT-functional V segments, including TRBV6-2 and TRBV6-3, so those segments were excluded. Most TCR sequences were observed very rarely across donors, whereas some public TCRs were present in many individuals. HLA typing was unavailable for some donors at each locus, so association tests used only the typed subset. An earlier analysis of approximately 530 of the donors showed that most TCR beta V segments appeared in productive rearrangements either about 87% or about 30% of the time, which broadly matched IMGT annotations.

The method behind the library was the immunoSEQ multiplex PCR assay. A mixture of 60 forward primers for TCR Vbeta segments and 13 reverse primers for TCR Jbeta segments was used in the multiplex PCR. The CDR3 region of rearranged TCR beta genes was amplified from genomic DNA by a multiplex PCR assay. The amplified TCR beta libraries were sequenced on the Illumina HiSeq System as 87-base-pair reads. Per the authors' processing: Across the 670 or so repertoires, a later analysis counted approximately 83 million unique TCR beta chains, 8.5 million to 12 million of which were shared by at least two donors. A nearest-neighbor algorithm error-corrected the raw reads and collapsed the reads into unique sequences, merging closely related sequences to remove PCR and sequencing errors. Alignment of CDR3 sequences to IMGT reference sequences was used to assign V, D and J gene segments. For a sequence to be retained, a match of at least six nucleotides to both a V gene segment and a J gene segment was required. Rearrangements were called productive when the CDR3 lacked stop codons and stayed in frame with V and J; all others were non-productive. Following IMGT convention, CDR3 was defined as the stretch from the second conserved V-encoded cysteine to the conserved J-encoded phenylalanine. Sequences without an unambiguous match to a single V gene segment were excluded from the earlier analysis of over 500 of the donors. An earlier analysis of almost 600 of the donors classified V segments as functional when productive rearrangements were above 56.7% and as segregating when the standard deviation between donors was above 5%. A statistical classification framework was built for diagnosing cytomegalovirus status from the catalog of TCR beta chain sequences. In a later analysis, V and J genes were assigned by comparing TCR nucleotide sequences against IMGT/GENE-DB human TR gene sequences. A later analysis assigned CDR3 sequences and most-parsimonious VDJ recombination scenarios with the TCRdist pipeline. In a later analysis, each TCR beta chain was defined by its CDR3 amino acid sequence together with its V-gene family, and reads without a unique V-gene family were excluded. To address suspected cross-contamination and a sequencing artifact, a later analysis removed 592 highly shared, low-generation-probability nucleotide sequences. In a later analysis, a clonal expansion index was calculated for each public chain from normalized within-repertoire ranks of inferred template counts. Generation probabilities in a later analysis came from a VDJ recombination model fitted to out-of-frame rearrangements, and those results were checked against IGoR. Hypergeometric tests were used in a later analysis to score TCR-TCR, TCR-HLA and TCR-CMV co-occurrence, with a repertoire-size bias correction applied to the TCR pairs. False discovery rates were estimated in a later analysis by permuting HLA or CMV assignments 20 times. In a later analysis, co-occurring TCRs were grouped using DBSCAN, and TCRdist sequence similarity was added for clustering within HLA-allele-positive subsets. Co-occurrence clustering excluded repertoires with fewer than 30,000 or more than 120,000 public chains, plus five with anomalous nucleotide sharing. TCRdb took over this immuneACCESS table, retaining in-frame rearrangements with V and J assigned. Such tables are incomplete; in checked studies, under half of the missing clones stem from an unresolved V gene, and the remainder is unexplained. V and J calls plus clone size are reproduced from that table; the DNA served to infer D and trimming. The sample profile shows roughly 200,000 clones; around 77% of them were found once. More than 2% of the sample rests with the top ten.

Concerning this clone: What antigen it recognizes has not been identified. Base qualities were left out, and no much larger clone turns up one base away.

The cohort consisted of more than 650 healthy bone marrow donors. At the time of sampling, all cohort members were nominally healthy, though unrecorded immune exposures were likely present. The donor tested CMV seronegative and was one of the 352 seronegative cohort members. Every donor gave a peripheral blood sample, and the peripheral blood mononuclear cells from that sample were used for TCR beta sequencing. The Qiagen DNeasy Blood Extraction Kit was used to extract genomic DNA from the blood cell samples. The CDR3 sequence holds 18 residues, the cysteine and phenylalanine included. Only the CDR3 portion is preserved as DNA: 54 bases, with reading frame beginning at the first base.

This sequence was found in a man in his fifties or sixties in good health and CMV-seronegative. Sequenced sample: PBMCs. This receptor chain uses TRBV21-1 and TRBJ1-1; TRBD1 is the table's D call and was not checked against the DNA. TRBV21-1 is given as a pseudogene. Here is the DNA: TGTGCCAGCAGCAAGGTCTCGGGACAGGGGGCAATGACTACTGAAGCTTTCTTT. This gives the protein CASSKVSGQGAMTTEAFF.